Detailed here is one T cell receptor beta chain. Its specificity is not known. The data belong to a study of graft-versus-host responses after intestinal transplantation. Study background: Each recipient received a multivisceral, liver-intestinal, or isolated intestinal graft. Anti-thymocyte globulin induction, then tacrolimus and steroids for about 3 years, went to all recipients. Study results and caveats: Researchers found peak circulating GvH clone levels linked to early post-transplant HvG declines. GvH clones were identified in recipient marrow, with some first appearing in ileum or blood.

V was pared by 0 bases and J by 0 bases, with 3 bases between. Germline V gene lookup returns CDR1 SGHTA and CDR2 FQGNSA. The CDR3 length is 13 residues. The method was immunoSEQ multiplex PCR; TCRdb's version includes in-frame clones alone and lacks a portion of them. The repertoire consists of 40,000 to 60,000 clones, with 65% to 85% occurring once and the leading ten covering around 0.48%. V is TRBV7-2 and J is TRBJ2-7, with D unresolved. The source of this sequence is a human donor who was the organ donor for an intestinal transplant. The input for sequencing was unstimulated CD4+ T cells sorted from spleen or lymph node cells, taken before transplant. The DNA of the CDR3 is TGTGCCAGCAGCTTAGCCAGCTCCTACGAGCAGTACTTC. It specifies CASSLASSYEQYF. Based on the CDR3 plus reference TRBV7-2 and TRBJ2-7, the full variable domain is GAGVSQSPSNKVTEKGKDVELRCDPISGHTALYWYRQSLGQGLEFLIYFQGNSAPDKSGLPSDRFSAERTGGSVSTLTIQRTQQEDSAVYLCASSLASSYEQYFGPGTRLTVT.